The 27 T cell receptor beta chains presented below share a single source sample, sequenced in a study of blood T cell repertoires in COVID-19. Produced via immunoSEQ multiplex PCR; TCRdb's table is partial and in-frame only. The sample lists about 310,000 clones, more than 75% occurring once. Sequencing was carried out using peripheral blood. All receptors come from a man aged 50-60 years with active or convalescent COVID-19.

This chain connects TRBV27 to TRBJ1-4; TRBD1 aligns across 8 bases. Germline values: CDR1 MNHEY, CDR2 SMNVEV (reference sequence). The CDR3 runs to 15 residues. The V segment lost 2 bases and the J segment 14 bases; nucleotides outside the gene matches: 13. The DNA for the CDR3 is TGTGCCAGCAGTTTAGACCGGCGGACAGGGCGATTGCTGTTTTTT. Its protein is CASSLDRRTGRLLFF.

A note on this clone: At the DNA level, this CDR3 is encoded by other sequences in the same sample as well. The rearrangement joins TRBV5-5 to TRBJ1-5, with 7 bases lining up with TRBD1. The CDR3 covers 15 residues. V lost 4 bases and J lost 2; bases outside the gene matches: 6. CDR1 is SGHKS, CDR2 YYEKEE, per germline (reference sequence). The CDR3 DNA sequence: TGTGCCAGCAGCCGCAATGGACAGGGCAATCAGCCCCAGCATTTT. It codes for CASSRNGQGNQPQHF.

In DNA, the CDR3 is TGTGCCAGCAGCGGTGGCGGAGGGCGGTTAGCTAACTATGGCTACACCTTC. As protein: CASSGGGGRLANYGYTF. The chain employs TRBV9 and TRBJ1-2; D not resolved. V lost 3 bases and J 0 bases, leaving 18 bases between the germline ends. The CDR3 runs 17 residues. Germline CDR1 is SGDLS and CDR2 is YYNGEE.

A few counts support this clone. The chain recombines TRBV6-2 or TRBV6-3 with TRBJ2-7; 7 positions match TRBD1. Germline V gene data show CDR1 as MNHEY and CDR2 as SVGEGT. The CDR3 has 16 amino acids. V dropped 2 bases and J dropped 4; count of bases not matched to a gene: 11. In DNA form, the CDR3 reads TGTGCCAGCAGTTACGCGTCGGGGCACAGGGGATACGAGCAGTACTTC. Translating it yields CASSYASGHRGYEQYF.

The chain joins TRBV5-5 to TRBJ2-6; D unresolved. The CDR3 consists of 15 residues. The germline gives CDR1 SGHKS, CDR2 YYEKEE (reference sequence). Trimming shortened V by 6 bases and J by 0 bases, and 10 bases separated the two germline ends. This chain's CDR3 is CASTFKLSGANVLTF. The CDR3 region has the DNA TGTGCCAGCACATTCAAACTCTCTGGGGCCAACGTCCTGACTTTC.

The chain is built from TRBV6-4 and TRBJ1-2; D may be TRBD1 (6 bases). Germline CDR1 reads MRHNA; CDR2 reads SNTAGT. The CDR3 sequence is 15 residues long. V was cut by 4 bases and J by 3 bases, with 15 bases left in between. For the CDR3, the DNA is TGTGCCAGCAGTGCCCAAGGGGGGGGGTACTATGGCTACACCTTC. Translation: CASSAQGGGYYGYTF.

The rearrangement uses TRBV19 and TRBJ1-1; D gene ambiguous. The CDR3 loop spans 13 amino acids. Germline V gene lookup returns CDR1 LNHDA and CDR2 SQIVND (reference sequence). The ends were cut back, 7 bases at V and 0 bases at J, with 9 bases in the middle. The CDR3, as DNA: TGTGCCAGTACTGTAACTTTGAACACTGAAGCTTTCTTT. Its translation: CASTVTLNTEAFF.

The chain recombines TRBV27 with TRBJ2-2, with a possible D match to TRBD1 (5 bases). The CDR3 is 16 amino acids. Germline assignment: CDR1 MNHEY and CDR2 SMNVEV (reference sequence). V shed 5 bases and J shed 1 base, with 14 bases lying between them. The CDR3 DNA sequence: TGTGCCAGCAGTAGACGGACAAATTTGAACACCGGGGAGCTGTTTTTT. Residues: CASSRRTNLNTGELFF.

V gene TRBV28 combines with J gene TRBJ2-1, with D perhaps matching TRBD1 (6 bases). The CDR3 length is 20 residues. V lost 4 bases and J lost 4, with 29 bases in between. Looked up from germline, CDR1 is MDHEN and CDR2 is SYDVKM. Here the CDR3 reads CASSYPMTGRMGVGYNEQFF. The CDR3 DNA reads TGTGCCAGCAGTTACCCGATGACAGGCAGGATGGGGGTTGGGTACAATGAGCAGTTCTTC.

This rearrangement joins TRBV30 to TRBJ2-7; D is undetermined. V lost 3 bases to trimming and J lost 5 bases, with 8 bases between them. In germline, CDR1 is GTSNPN, CDR2 SVGIG (reference sequence). The CDR3 loop spans 11 amino acids. The DNA for the CDR3 is TGTGCCTGGAGAAGAGCGAACGAGCAGTACTTC. Encoded protein: CAWRRANEQYF.

The chain has TRBV7-3 and TRBJ2-1; 14 bases agree with TRBD2. V gave up 0 bases and J gave up 8 bases; unmatched junction bases: 9. Looked up from germline, CDR1 is SGHTA and CDR2 is FQGTGA. The CDR3 runs to 18 residues. CDR3 nucleotide sequence: TGTGCCAGCAGCTTAACTCACCCGGGACTAGCGGGAGATCATGAGCAGTTCTTC. Protein sequence: CASSLTHPGLAGDHEQFF.

This clone was seen only a few times. This chain links TRBV12-3 or TRBV12-4 with TRBJ1-4; D possibly corresponds to TRBD1 (5 bases). V was shortened by 6 bases and J by 7 bases, with 12 bases between the two germline ends. The CDR3 is made up of 13 amino acids. Here the CDR3 reads CASRGGNLEKLFF. For the CDR3, the DNA is TGTGCCAGCAGGGGGGGAAATCTTGAAAAACTGTTTTTT.

The chain recombines TRBV11-2 with TRBJ1-2; 8 nucleotides align to TRBD1. Per the germline V gene, CDR1 is SGHAT and CDR2 is FQNNGV. J gave up 2 bases and V 5 bases, and 1 base lay outside the gene matches. This CDR3 has 13 amino acids. The CDR3 loop reads CASSRTGNYGYTF. The CDR3 bases are TGTGCCAGCAGCCGGACAGGGAACTATGGCTACACCTTC.

The rearrangement joins TRBV18 to TRBJ1-1; 7 positions match TRBD1. Germline trimming cut 2 bases from V and 1 base from J; bases unmatched to any gene: 4. Germline values: CDR1 KGHSH, CDR2 LQKENI. The CDR3 covers 15 residues. This CDR3 reads CASSPDRVGNTEAFF. CDR3 sequence (DNA): TGTGCCAGCTCACCAGACAGGGTAGGGAACACTGAAGCTTTCTTT. Supplemented by reference TRBV18 and TRBJ1-1, the full variable domain reads NAGVMQNPRHLVRRRGQEARLRCSPMKGHSHVYWYRQLPEEGLKFMVYLQKENIIDESGMPKERFSAEFPKEGPSILRIQQVVRGDSAAYFCASSPDRVGNTEAFFGQGTRLTVV.

The chain is built from TRBV5-1 and TRBJ1-1, with a possible D match to TRBD1 (6 bases). Germline V gene sequence: CDR1 SGHRS, CDR2 YFSETQ. The CDR3 totals 15 residues. V lost 2 bases and J 3 bases, leaving 14 bases between the germline ends. The CDR3 region has the DNA TGCGCCAGCAGCTTACCAGGGGCGTACGACACTGAAGCTTTCTTT. It codes for CASSLPGAYDTEAFF.

The chain is built from TRBV7-2 and TRBJ2-7, with D maybe TRBD2 (5 bases). The CDR3 totals 14 residues. Looked up from germline, CDR1 is SGHTA and CDR2 is FQGNSA. V lost 5 bases and J lost 3, with 14 bases in between. DNA of the CDR3: TGTGCCAGCAGCCCCCAACACACTAGCTACGAGCAGTACTTC. This translates into CASSPQHTSYEQYF.

This chain connects TRBV28 to TRBJ1-2; a possible D gene is TRBD1 (5 bases). Trimming removed 3 bases at V and 7 bases at J, with 18 bases between. Germline CDR1 is MDHEN and CDR2 is SYDVKM. CDR3 length: 15 residues. Here the CDR3 reads CASSLGGPPVAGYTF. The DNA of the CDR3 is TGTGCCAGCAGTTTGGGGGGTCCTCCGGTGGCTGGCTACACCTTC.

This clone was seen just once. The chain employs TRBV19 and TRBJ2-2; a possible D gene is TRBD2 (5 bases). CDR3 size: 15 residues. V was shortened by 3 bases and J by 5 bases, with 13 bases between the two germline ends. Per germline, CDR1 LNHDA and CDR2 SQIVND (reference sequence). Here the CDR3 DNA reads TGTGCCAGTAGTATTCCGGCAGCGGCAACCGGGGAGCTGTTTTTT. Amino acid sequence: CASSIPAAATGELFF.

V usage is TRBV28 and J usage is TRBJ1-3; the D is unclear. In germline, CDR1 is MDHEN, CDR2 SYDVKM. V was clipped by 4 bases and J by 1 base, with 14 bases between them. This CDR3 comprises 16 residues. This chain's CDR3 is CASSSPGERSGNTIYF. CDR3 coding DNA: TGTGCCAGCAGTTCCCCCGGAGAGAGGTCTGGAAACACCATATATTTT.

This chain joins TRBV5-3 and TRBJ1-5; possible D gene TRBD1, 5 bases. TRBV5-3 is an ORF; its function is uncertain. V was pared by 0 bases and J by 2 bases, with 12 bases between. CDR3 size: 16 residues. The CDR3 DNA follows: TGTGCCAGAAGCTTGGGTGGGGCCCAGTGCAATCAGCCCCAGCATTTT. This encodes CARSLGGAQCNQPQHF.

This clone was seen a handful of times. This chain uses TRBV29-1 with TRBJ2-1, with 8 positions matching TRBD1. V lost 6 bases, J lost 10 bases, and 11 bases stayed unmatched. The CDR3 spans 13 residues. Germline CDR1 is SQVTM and CDR2 is ANQGSEA. CDR3 sequence reads: CSVQSQGAGEQFF. The CDR3 coding sequence is TGCAGCGTCCAAAGCCAGGGGGCCGGCGAGCAGTTCTTC.

The rearrangement joins TRBV9 to TRBJ2-2; D is undetermined. This CDR3 comprises 14 residues. Germline V gives CDR1 SGDLS, CDR2 YYNGEE. Trimming removed 1 base from V and 8 bases from J, with 12 bases in between. The DNA for the CDR3 is TGTGCCAGCAGCGTATATCTAGAGTTTGGGGAGCTGTTTTTT. This translates into CASSVYLEFGELFF.

This clone was counted once. The J gene is TRBJ2-7, the V gene TRBV5-1; TRBD2 agrees at 7 bases. This CDR3 comprises 14 residues. In germline, CDR1 is SGHRS, CDR2 YFSETQ. The V gene end was trimmed by 4 bases and the J gene end by 0 bases; junction bases not matched to a gene: 4. CDR3: CASSKSGDSYEQYF. CDR3 nucleotides: TGCGCCAGCAGCAAAAGCGGGGACTCCTACGAGCAGTACTTC.

This rearrangement joins TRBV7-9 to TRBJ1-6; 9 bases line up with TRBD1. The CDR3 covers 17 residues. Losses at the gene ends were 6 bases for V and 2 bases for J; bases not matched to a gene: 8. Germline CDR1 SEHNR, CDR2 FQNEAQ (reference sequence). The CDR3 DNA follows: TGTGCCAGCAGTAACACCAGGACAGGGGCCTATAATTCACCCCTCCACTTT. Translation gives CASSNTRTGAYNSPLHF.

J is TRBJ1-6 and V is TRBV6-5, with TRBD1 matching 8 bases. With V trimmed by 4 bases and J by 7 bases, 6 bases remained unmatched. Germline CDR1 MNHEY, CDR2 SVGAGI. There are 15 residues in the CDR3. In DNA, the CDR3 is TGTGCCAGCAGTTTCGGACAGGGTTTGAATTCACCCCTCCACTTT. Amino acids: CASSFGQGLNSPLHF.

This chain uses TRBV27 with TRBJ1-4, with D perhaps matching TRBD1 (5 bases). This CDR3 region has 20 residues. Trimming stripped 5 bases from V and 0 bases from J, with 25 bases between. Germline assignment: CDR1 MNHEY and CDR2 SMNVEV (reference sequence). The CDR3 loop reads CASSPSGGGSLLATNEKLFF. As DNA, the CDR3 is TGTGCCAGCAGTCCATCGGGGGGAGGCTCTCTACTAGCAACTAATGAAAAACTGTTTTTT.

The rearrangement joins TRBV2 to TRBJ2-3; 7 nucleotides match TRBD1. Trimming took 5 bases from V and 3 from J; bases not matched to a gene: 5. CDR1 and CDR2 from the germline V gene are SNHLY and FYNNEI. The CDR3 loop spans 14 amino acids. DNA of the CDR3: TGTGCCAGCAGTATACAGGGGCAAACAGATACGCAGTATTTT. Its translation is CASSIQGQTDTQYF.